This T cell receptor (beta chain) was sequenced for a study of cytomegalovirus exposure and HLA in healthy donors. Study-level background: Earlier, 100 million to 130 million unique TCR beta sequences were recovered from about 179 million T cells by an analysis. Broader study findings: In vitro data verified a few CMV-associated chains as specific for CMV antigens. Being indistinguishable, some V segments were excluded, TRBV6-2 and TRBV6-3 among them.

In regard to this clone: Its target is unknown.

PCR primers comprised 60 Vbeta and 13 Jbeta primers. As originally analysed: Approximately 80 million unique TCR beta chains, some 9.9 million of them shared, were counted by a later analysis. TCRdb's table, derived via immunoSEQ multiplex PCR, lists solely in-frame clones and lacks some. D and trimming were read from the DNA, whereas the V and J calls and clone size are those reported in that table. The sample has some 190,000 clones; around four fifths are singletons. The V gene's germline CDR1 is MDHEN and CDR2 SYDVKM. The V gene end was trimmed by 5 bases and the J gene end by 9 bases; junction bases not matched to a gene: 10. The CDR3 length is 14 residues.

Sequencing was carried out using PBMCs. This receptor was taken from a man younger than 35 in good health and CMV-seronegative. The chain couples TRBV28 to TRBJ1-5; 7 positions agree with TRBD1. The CDR3, as DNA: TGTGCCAGCAGTCCCCCGACAGGGCCACGGCCCCAGCATTTT. It codes for CASSPPTGPRPQHF.